This T cell receptor beta chain was recorded in a study of blood T cell repertoires in COVID-19. Notes on this clone: This sample includes further DNA sequences coding for the same CDR3.

Method: immunoSEQ multiplex PCR; TCRdb's copy keeps in-frame clones and lacks some. The repertoire holds some 400,000 clones, with around 86% as singletons. The clonotype comes from a human donor in a cohort sampled during active COVID-19. The sample was peripheral blood.

This CDR3 is CASSQTDSNEKLFF. CDR3 DNA sequence: TGTGCCAGCAGTCAGACTGATAGTAATGAAAAACTGTTTTTT. The V gene is TRBV6-5, the J gene TRBJ1-4; D is undetermined. V was pared by 5 bases and J by 4 bases, with 11 bases between. The germline CDR1 and CDR2 sequences are MNHEY and SVGAGI. The CDR3 contains 14 residues.